This T cell receptor (beta chain) was identified in a study of shared clonotypes between healthy human individuals (TCRdb year 2020). In terms of the full investigation: Three men and a couple of women, aged 18 to 49 years, made up the cohort. Different laboratories and diverse techniques were used to prepare libraries and sequence TCR repertoires, to increase sequencing depth and limit assay-specific biases. Blood TCR repertoires of about 5 healthy adults were deeply sequenced to estimate repertoire size and the extent of clonotype sharing between individuals. Per donor, three plates each were used for CD4 naive and CD4 memory, two for CD8 naive, and one for CD8 memory. Per donor, leukapheresis produced somewhere between about 0.94 and 9 billion PBMCs.

Using the deep immunoSEQ assay, multiplex PCR amplified TCR CDR3 regions from genomic DNA. Extracted genomic DNA from each cell subset was spread evenly across all wells of several immunoSEQ 96-well plates, with each plate serving as a replicate. Each replicate PCR for sorted subsets received about 210 ng genomic DNA, equal to tens of thousands of T cell genomes. Purified libraries were quantified with a Qubit 3.0 fluorometer, sized on a Bioanalyzer 2100, and re-quantified with the KAPA Library Quantification kit. A separate single-read 150-cycle Illumina NextSeq 550 flow cell was used to sequence each immunoSEQ 96-well plate. In the original analysis: Because only junctional sequences without quality scores were contained in the immunoSEQ output, filtering matching that applied to full-length reads could not be performed. Sequences were annotated with PyIR, a Python wrapper for IgBLAST v1.9, and V/J genes and CDR3 were assigned using IMGT germline references. Reads with weak V/J assignments (E-value above 1e-6), missing CDR3, stop codons, out-of-frame junctions, or ambiguous translated residues were removed. A V3J clonotype was defined by an identical inferred V gene, J gene, and CDR3 amino acid sequence. To compute the percentage overlap between repertoires, the number of shared unique clonotypes was divided by the size of the smaller repertoire. Repertoire richness was assessed with RTK rarefaction, the Chao1 estimator, and Recon v2.1 estimates of unobserved clonotypes. Generation probabilities were computed with OLGA for all TCRbeta clonotypes obtained by the gDNA method from several donors. TCRdb took this table from immuneACCESS and kept in-frame rearrangements with V and J called. Such tables lack part of the clones; where checked against another copy, unresolved V genes explain under half of the gap, and the rest is unexplained. Clone size and the V and J calls come from that table; the DNA yielded D and trimming. This sample lists roughly 1,600,000 clones; 98% were detected once. The ten largest clones take up about 0.4% of the sample.

Donors were healthy HIV-negative adults with no recently reported acute infections or vaccinations. Only Caucasian adults living in Nashville, Tennessee, USA were represented among the donors. CD4+ T cells were enriched through magnetic negative selection, after which naive cells were positively selected on CD45RA and the remaining negative fraction served as the memory subset. Blood was collected by leukapheresis, and PBMCs were isolated by Ficoll-Histopaque density gradient centrifugation and then cryopreserved in liquid nitrogen vapor phase. Analytical flow cytometry was used to check the purity and quantity of every magnetically sorted T cell population. Genomic DNA was isolated from every sorted fraction and measured by UV absorbance on a Nanodrop 2000c. Paper-wide results and their limitations: About 5% of naive CD4, 3.5% of naive CD8, roughly 2.4% of memory CD4, and around 0.42% of memory CD8 clonotypes were shared across a few donors. Even with the large sequencing depth, rarefaction of the sorted-subset datasets indicated that sequencing was incomplete. Pairwise subsampling led to the expectation that sequencing depth would affect the degree of clonotype sharing among donors. Estimated clonotype richness was generally larger for naive than for memory subsets. The small number of donors limited the genetic and exposure-history diversity represented. Sampling was restricted to blood, and TCR repertoires in tissues likely differ from the TCR repertoires found in blood. Higher generation probabilities were observed for clonotypes shared by all four sorted-subset donors than for non-shared clonotypes.

Turning to this clone: Its antigen remains unidentified. Per-base quality was not reported, and no clone a single base away is much larger than it.

The CDR3 measures 19 amino acids from cysteine to phenylalanine. Only CDR3 DNA is held: 57 bases, read in frame from base 1. V trim: 5 bases; J trim: 3 bases; unmatched bases: 14. CDR1 and CDR2 were assigned from the germline V gene as SGHRS and YFSETQ. The material sequenced was naive CD4+ T cells sorted from blood. The cell subset or site label on this specimen signifies: CD45RA+ positively selected. The rearranged segments are TRBV5-1 and TRBJ2-2; the central 12 bases match TRBD2. The sequence came from a man aged 25 to 40 in good health. DNA sequence: TGCGCCAGCAGTCAGAGCGGGACTAGCGGGCTGAGAGACACCGGGGAGCTGTTTTTT. This is translated as CASSQSGTSGLRDTGELFF.